This TCR beta chain comes out of a study of vaccination and CD4 T cells after COVID-19. Study-wide results and caveats: Convalescent patients displayed a median roughly 90% of reactive clones emerging only post-vaccination. Spike mono-reactivity marked 304 of 307 vaccine-specific clones in convalescent patients.

As regards this clonotype: Its antigen is unknown.

The Oncomine TCR Beta short-read assay sequenced DNA from cultured CD4+ T cells. TCRdb processed the PCR reads anew with MiXCR; each CDR3 protein has one entry. The table includes around 20,000 distinct CDR3 sequences, 60% to 80% detected once. Stated treatment: roughly 10-day PBMC culture with coronavirus spike peptide pools or control peptides (ViraFEST assay). The origin of this receptor is a human donor who had recovered from COVID-19. The sequencing input was CD4+ T cells from blood, cultured in vitro.

CDR3: CASSQLQGQRKIRPQHF. In DNA form, the CDR3 reads TGCGCCAGCAGCCAACTACAGGGGCAACGTAAAATTCGGCCCCAGCATTTT. This rearrangement joins TRBV4-1 to TRBJ1-5, with TRBD1 matching over 7 bases. The J segment lost 9 bases and the V segment lost 2 bases, leaving 16 bases of the junction unmatched. Germline V lookup: CDR1 MGHRA, CDR2 YSYEKL. The CDR3 contains 17 residues.